This passage covers 30 T cell receptor beta chains from one sample sequenced in a study of cytomegalovirus exposure and HLA in healthy donors. The PCR ran on 60 Vbeta and 13 Jbeta primers. Profiled with immunoSEQ multiplex PCR; TCRdb holds only in-frame clones, not every one. The sample holds fewer than 250,000 clones, more than 75% seen once. Material: PBMCs. The receptors stem from a woman aged 18-29 years in good health and CMV-seronegative.

As to this clone: The junction and the germline gene differ at one end; a read error may be behind it. Other DNA sequences in this specimen translate into the identical CDR3. This sequence joins TRBV5-1 and TRBJ2-1; 11 bases align to TRBD2. Germline V gene data show CDR1 as SGHRS and CDR2 as YFSETQ. This CDR3 region has 18 residues. The CDR3 reads CASSLPGLADSSYNEQFF. In nucleotides, the CDR3 is TGCGCCAGCAGCTTACCGGGACTAGCGGATAGCTCCTACAATGAACAGTTCTTC.

The J gene is TRBJ2-1, the V gene TRBV9; 7 bases are a match to TRBD1. Germline assignment: CDR1 SGDLS and CDR2 YYNGEE. V was clipped by 0 bases and J by 4 bases; unmatched bases: 4. The CDR3 totals 15 residues. The CDR3 is CASSVGLDRYNEQFF. The CDR3 nucleotides are TGTGCCAGCAGCGTAGGATTGGACAGGTACAATGAGCAGTTCTTC.

The CDR3 nucleotides read TGCGCCAGCAGCCAAGCGGGGGGAGCCTTGAACACTGAAGCTTTCTTT. Its translation is CASSQAGGALNTEAFF. V and J are TRBV4-1 and TRBJ1-1, with D maybe TRBD1 (5 bases). V was trimmed by 1 base and J by 0 bases, leaving 12 bases between them. CDR3 size: 16 residues. From germline, CDR1 is MGHRA and CDR2 YSYEKL.

In nucleotides, the CDR3 is TGTGCCAGCAGTGACGGACCAGGGGCTTTGCGGACTGAAGCTTTCTTT. It encodes CASSDGPGALRTEAFF. This sequence joins TRBV6-4 and TRBJ1-1; the D gene is possibly TRBD1 (6 bases). Deletions cut 2 bases from V and 5 bases from J, with 18 bases between. Germline CDR1 MRHNA, CDR2 SNTAGT. This CDR3 spans 16 amino acids.

The rearrangement uses TRBV6-1 and TRBJ2-2; 9 bases agree with TRBD1. The CDR3 is 18 amino acids. Germline CDR1 and CDR2: MNHNS and SASEGT. V gave up 2 bases and J gave up 1 base; unmatched junction bases: 8. The CDR3 nucleotides are TGTGCCAGCAGTGAAAGGGGTTGGGGACAGGGGAACACCGGGGAGCTGTTTTTT. It translates to CASSERGWGQGNTGELFF.

CDR3 protein: CASSELRGANNEQFF. DNA of the CDR3: TGTGCCAGCAGTGAATTACGGGGAGCTAACAATGAGCAGTTCTTC. J is TRBJ2-1 and V is TRBV6-1, with D possibly being TRBD2 (5 bases). CDR1 and CDR2 from the germline V gene are MNHNS and SASEGT. The CDR3 consists of 15 residues. The V gene lost 2 bases and the J gene lost 5 bases, with 13 bases spanning the gap.

There are a few counts of this clone. CDR3 sequence reads: CAIKGTGNTEAFF. The CDR3 DNA reads TGTGCCATCAAAGGGACAGGGAACACTGAAGCTTTCTTT. This chain uses TRBV10-3 with TRBJ1-1; 8 nucleotides agree with TRBD1. CDR1 and CDR2 (germline): ENHRY, SYGVKD. This CDR3 region has 13 residues. Trimming removed 7 bases from V and 1 base from J; junction bases left unmatched: 2.

V usage is TRBV5-1 and J usage is TRBJ2-7; D is uncertain. Germline V gene data show CDR1 as SGHRS and CDR2 as YFSETQ. The length of the CDR3 is 13 residues. Trimming left V 3 bases short and J 5 bases short, with 12 bases between. The CDR3 protein is CASSSIPLDEQYF. CDR3 nucleotides: TGCGCCAGCAGCTCCATACCACTGGACGAGCAGTACTTC.

This clone was counted a single time. This chain connects TRBV18 to TRBJ2-6; tentatively, D is TRBD2 (6 bases). Germline CDR1 and CDR2: KGHSH and LQKENI. CDR3 length equals 17 residues. The V and J ends lost 1 base and 0 bases respectively, with 10 bases between them. The CDR3 spells CASSPRRGSSGANVLTF. CDR3 in DNA: TGTGCCAGCTCACCACGTCGGGGGAGCTCTGGGGCCAACGTCCTGACTTTC.

The V and J genes are TRBV6-5 and TRBJ1-5; D uncertain. The CDR3 length is 14 residues. V was clipped by 2 bases and J by 3 bases, with 8 bases between them. Germline CDR1 and CDR2: MNHEY and SVGAGI. The CDR3 bases are TGTGCCAGCAGTTACGCCGGTAACAATCAGCCCCAGCATTTT. Translation gives CASSYAGNNQPQHF.

V and J are TRBV28 and TRBJ1-4, with D perhaps matching TRBD1 (6 bases). CDR1 and CDR2 (germline): MDHEN, SYDVKM. Deletions cut 1 base from V and 8 bases from J, with 11 bases between. The CDR3 is made up of 14 amino acids. The CDR3 here is CASSLLGGGEKLFF. The DNA for the CDR3 is TGTGCCAGCAGTTTATTGGGGGGGGGCGAAAAACTGTTTTTT.

CDR3 DNA: TGTGCCAGTAGCCATGGGGGGACAGTGTATCAGCCCCAGCATTTT. It translates to CASSHGGTVYQPQHF. The chain recombines TRBV19 with TRBJ1-5; TRBD1 matches at 7 bases. The CDR3 sequence is 15 residues long. V shed 6 bases, J shed 5 bases, and the junction held 10 bases outside the gene matches. Germline V gives CDR1 LNHDA, CDR2 SQIVND (reference sequence).

V is TRBV7-2 and J is TRBJ2-7, with a tentative D call TRBD1 (5 bases). CDR1 and CDR2 (germline): SGHTA, FQGNSA. The V end lost 5 bases, the J end lost 4 bases, and 15 bases lay between the germline ends. The CDR3 spans 14 residues. The DNA of the CDR3 is TGTGCCAGCAGCCCAGGGATTAGGGCTTACGAGCAGTACTTC. It yields the protein CASSPGIRAYEQYF.

This clone came up a few times. The chain uses TRBV2 and TRBJ1-1; D perhaps matches TRBD1 (5 bases). V dropped 5 bases and J dropped 4 bases, with 14 bases sitting between them. The CDR3 runs 14 residues. Germline assignment: CDR1 SNHLY and CDR2 FYNNEI. DNA of the CDR3: TGTGCCAGCAGTCCCAGGGTGCTCGGCACTGAAGCTTTCTTT. Translating gives CASSPRVLGTEAFF.

The V gene is TRBV28, the J gene TRBJ2-4; D might be TRBD1 (5 bases). The CDR3 has 14 residues. Germline loops: CDR1 MDHEN, CDR2 SYDVKM. Trimming took 6 bases from V and 1 from J, leaving 10 bases between them. The CDR3 nucleotides read TGTGCCAGCAGAGGGGCCGGGGCCAAAAACATTCAGTACTTC. Translating it yields CASRGAGAKNIQYF.

This chain links TRBV7-9 with TRBJ2-3; 7 bases are a match to TRBD2. Germline V gives CDR1 SEHNR, CDR2 FQNEAQ (reference sequence). The ends lost 0 bases at V and 0 bases at J; junction bases unmatched: 6. The CDR3 has 17 residues. As DNA, the CDR3 is TGTGCCAGCAGCTTAGCGGGGGGGGGACCAAGCACAGATACGCAGTATTTT. This sequence encodes CASSLAGGGPSTDTQYF. The whole variable domain, filled in from reference TRBV7-9 and TRBJ2-3, reads DTGVSQNPRHKITKRGQNVTFRCDPISEHNRLYWYRQTLGQGPEFLTYFQNEAQLEKSRLLSDRFSAERPKGSFSTLEIQRTEQGDSAMYLCASSLAGGGPSTDTQYFGPGTRLTVL.

The chain employs TRBV5-1 and TRBJ1-2, with 10 bases lining up with TRBD1. Looked up from germline, CDR1 is SGHRS and CDR2 is YFSETQ. CDR3 length equals 16 residues. V gave up 0 bases and J gave up 4 bases; unmatched junction bases: 6. The CDR3 here is CASSLVSGTGVYGYTF. The CDR3 DNA follows: TGCGCCAGCAGCTTGGTTAGTGGGACAGGGGTCTATGGCTACACCTTC.

With regard to this clone: One junction end does not reproduce the germline sequence, and a read error may be involved. This sequence joins TRBV7-9 and TRBJ2-7; 7 nucleotides agree with TRBD2. CDR1 and CDR2 from the germline V gene are SEHNR and FQNEAQ (reference sequence). The CDR3 consists of 12 residues. The CDR3 region is CSSSRDYYEQYF. The CDR3, as DNA: TGTTCCAGCAGCCGGGACTACTACGAGCAGTACTTC.

This sequence joins TRBV30 and TRBJ2-5; maybe TRBD2 (6 bases). Trimming cost V 2 bases and J 12 bases, with 19 bases left between them. The germline gives CDR1 GTSNPN, CDR2 SVGIG (reference sequence). The CDR3 has 13 amino acids. The CDR3 region is CAWSSGDGGVEYF. CDR3 sequence (DNA): TGTGCCTGGAGTTCGGGCGACGGGGGTGTGGAGTACTTC.

This chain connects TRBV2 to TRBJ1-2; no firm D call. CDR3 length: 12 amino acids. The V end lost 6 bases, the J end lost 8 bases, and 13 bases lay between the germline ends. The germline V gene encodes CDR1 SNHLY and CDR2 FYNNEI. CDR3 nucleotides: TGTGCCAGCAGCCCTACCTCCTACGGCTACACCTTC. Translation: CASSPTSYGYTF.

The sample holds a few counts of this clone. The chain employs TRBV2 and TRBJ2-5; TRBD1 matches 8 bases. Germline V lookup: CDR1 SNHLY, CDR2 FYNNEI. This CDR3 has 16 residues. V dropped 5 bases and J dropped 4; count of bases not matched to a gene: 12. DNA for the CDR3: TGTGCCAGCAGTATTCTTCAGGGGGCTCTAGTAGAGACCCAGTACTTC. Residues: CASSILQGALVETQYF.

In DNA form, the CDR3 reads TGTGCCAGCAGCTTTCCTCGGGGTAGGCTACTGACCGGGGAGCTGTTTTTT. It encodes CASSFPRGRLLTGELFF. The J gene is TRBJ2-2, the V gene TRBV5-8; TRBD2 might be the D (5 bases). The ends were cut back, 2 bases at V and 5 bases at J, with 19 bases in the middle. Germline V gene lookup returns CDR1 SGHTS and CDR2 YDEGEE. CDR3 length: 17 residues.

The chain carries TRBV4-1 and TRBJ1-5; D not certain. The CDR3 is 17 amino acids. The germline CDR1 and CDR2 sequences are MGHRA and YSYEKL. Deletions cut 0 bases from V and 2 bases from J, with 14 bases between. The CDR3 coding sequence is TGCGCCAGCAGCCAAGACGAGGGTAGGGCTCGCAATCAGCCCCAGCATTTT. Translating it yields CASSQDEGRARNQPQHF.

The chain carries TRBV2 and TRBJ2-7, with 7 bases matching TRBD1. The germline gives CDR1 SNHLY, CDR2 FYNNEI. V trimming: 8 bases; J trimming: 2 bases; junction bases outside the gene matches: 3. The CDR3 contains 12 residues. CDR3 DNA: TGTGCCAGCGAGGGGGCGGCCTACGAGCAGTACTTC. This gives the protein CASEGAAYEQYF.

The gene calls are TRBV4-2 and TRBJ1-1; 7 nucleotides align to TRBD1. The CDR3 runs 15 residues. With 1 base clipped from V and 4 bases from J, the junction kept 6 bases outside the gene matches. Germline CDR1 reads LGHNA; CDR2 reads YNFKEQ. DNA of the CDR3: TGTGCCAGCAGCCAAGCCCCAGGACAGGCCACTGAAGCTTTCTTT. Amino acids: CASSQAPGQATEAFF.

This clone was seen a handful of times. The chain employs TRBV28 and TRBJ2-7; 7 positions match TRBD2. In germline, CDR1 is MDHEN, CDR2 SYDVKM. The V segment lost 5 bases and the J segment 4 bases; nucleotides outside the gene matches: 2. The length of the CDR3 is 12 residues. CDR3 nucleotides: TGTGCCAGCAGTGGACTAGTTTACGAGCAGTACTTC. This gives the protein CASSGLVYEQYF.

This clone has more than one count but fewer than ten. This rearrangement joins TRBV7-3 to TRBJ2-5, with 7 bases aligning to TRBD1. J lost 4 bases, V lost 0 bases, and 8 bases had no gene match. Per germline, CDR1 SGHTA and CDR2 FQGTGA. The CDR3 loop spans 16 amino acids. The CDR3 reads CASSLTATGSSETQYF. Written as DNA, the CDR3 is TGTGCCAGCAGCTTAACGGCGACAGGGTCGTCAGAGACCCAGTACTTC.

This chain uses TRBV27 with TRBJ1-6; D perhaps matches TRBD1 (6 bases). The germline V gene has CDR1 MNHEY and CDR2 SMNVEV (reference sequence). V was pared by 4 bases and J by 10 bases, with 11 bases between. This CDR3 contains 13 residues. The CDR3 is CASSSIQGSPLHF. The CDR3, as DNA: TGTGCCAGCAGTTCAATACAGGGCTCACCCCTCCACTTT.

The genes are TRBV28 and TRBJ1-1; tentatively, D is TRBD1 (5 bases). Between the trimmed V and J ends, which lost 3 bases and 3 bases, there was a span of 17 bases. The CDR3 contains 16 residues. The germline V gene has CDR1 MDHEN and CDR2 SYDVKM. The CDR3 nucleotides are TGTGCCAGCAGTTTCCTTCCCGGCAGGGCCGACACTGAAGCTTTCTTT. Its protein is CASSFLPGRADTEAFF.

The chain employs TRBV28 and TRBJ2-7; no firm D call. The CDR3 has 14 amino acids. Trimming left V 4 bases short and J 3 bases short, with 13 bases between. Germline CDR1 is MDHEN and CDR2 is SYDVKM. This chain's CDR3 is CASSSGLEVYEQYF. CDR3 DNA: TGTGCCAGCAGTTCGGGTCTAGAGGTCTACGAGCAGTACTTC.